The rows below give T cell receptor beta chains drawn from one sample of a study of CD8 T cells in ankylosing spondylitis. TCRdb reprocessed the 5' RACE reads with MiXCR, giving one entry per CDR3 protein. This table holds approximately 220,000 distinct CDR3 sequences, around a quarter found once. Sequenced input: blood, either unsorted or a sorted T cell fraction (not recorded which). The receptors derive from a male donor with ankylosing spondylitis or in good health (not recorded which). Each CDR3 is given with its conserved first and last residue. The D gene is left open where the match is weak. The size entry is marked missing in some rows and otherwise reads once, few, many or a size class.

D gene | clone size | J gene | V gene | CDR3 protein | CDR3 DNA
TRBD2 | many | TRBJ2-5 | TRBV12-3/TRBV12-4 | CASSPTSGKETQYF | TGTGCCAGCAGTCCGACTAGCGGGAAAGAGACCCAGTACTTC
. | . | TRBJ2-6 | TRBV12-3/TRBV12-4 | CASRSSGHGANVLTF | TGTGCCAGCAGGTCTTCAGGGCACGGGGCCAACGTCCTGACTTTC
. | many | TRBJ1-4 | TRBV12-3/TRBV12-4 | CASRKGSATNEKLFF | TGTGCCAGCCGGAAGGGGAGTGCAACTAATGAAAAACTGTTTTTT
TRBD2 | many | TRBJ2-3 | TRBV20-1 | CSARVAGEVTDTQYF | TGCAGTGCTAGAGTTGCGGGAGAGGTTACAGATACGCAGTATTTT
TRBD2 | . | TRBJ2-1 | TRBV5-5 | CASSSPGLAGGKQFF | TGTGCCAGCAGCTCTCCGGGACTAGCGGGAGGTAAGCAGTTCTTC
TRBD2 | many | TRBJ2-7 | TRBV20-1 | CSAIRGLAGGAEQYF | TGCAGTGCTATACGTGGACTAGCGGGAGGTGCCGAGCAGTACTTC
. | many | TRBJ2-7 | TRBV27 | CASSFDGNSYEQYF | TGTGCCAGCAGTTTTGACGGCAACTCCTACGAGCAGTACTTC
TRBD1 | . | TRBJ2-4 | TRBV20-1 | CSAKALGQGIPLRTTYIQYF | TGCAGTGCTAAAGCCCTAGGACAGGGCATTCCCCTGAGAACAACTTACATTCAGTACTTC
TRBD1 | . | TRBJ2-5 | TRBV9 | CASSVDPGQQETQYF | TGTGCCAGCAGCGTAGACCCGGGACAGCAAGAGACCCAGTACTTC
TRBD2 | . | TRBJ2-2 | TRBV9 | CASSLKREPNTGELFF | TGTGCCAGCAGCCTCAAGCGGGAGCCCAACACCGGGGAGCTGTTTTTT
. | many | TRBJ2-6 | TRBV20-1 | CSAGTYGANVLTF | TGCAGTGCGGGGACTTACGGGGCCAACGTCCTGACTTTC
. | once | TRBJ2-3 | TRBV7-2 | CASSLAPRAKDTQYF | TGTGCCAGCAGCTTAGCGCCCCGGGCCAAAGATACGCAGTATTTT
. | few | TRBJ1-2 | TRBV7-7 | CASSLVTRDNYGYTF | TGTGCTAGCAGCTTAGTCACCAGGGACAACTATGGCTACACCTTC
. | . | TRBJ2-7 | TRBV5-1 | CASSSLAQPRDEQYF | TGCGCCAGCAGCTCTTTAGCGCAGCCCAGGGACGAGCAGTACTTC
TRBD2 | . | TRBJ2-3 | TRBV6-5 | CASSYSTSGGPDTQYF | TGTGCCAGCAGTTACTCAACTAGCGGGGGCCCAGATACGCAGTATTTT
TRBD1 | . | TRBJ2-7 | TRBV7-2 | CASSIQGTGDIEQYF | TGTGCCAGCAGCATACAAGGGACAGGGGATATCGAGCAGTACTTC
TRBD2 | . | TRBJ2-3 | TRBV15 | CATSRGTSGKSTDTQYF | TGTGCCACCAGCAGAGGAACTAGCGGGAAAAGCACAGATACGCAGTATTTT
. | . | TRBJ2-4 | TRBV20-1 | CSARARELAKNIQCF | TGCAGTGCTAGAGCTCGAGAGTTAGCCAAAAACATTCAGTGCTTC
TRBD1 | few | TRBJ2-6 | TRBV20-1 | CSARPPTGQGHSVLTF | TGCAGTGCTAGGCCACCCACAGGACAGGGCCATTCCGTCCTGACTTTC
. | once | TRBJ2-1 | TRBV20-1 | CSAFWRLSNEQFF | TGCAGTGCTTTCTGGAGACTGTCCAATGAGCAGTTCTTC
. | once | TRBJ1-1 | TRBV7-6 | CASSLEAVMNTEAFF | TGTGCCAGCAGCTTAGAGGCAGTGATGAACACTGAAGCTTTCTTT
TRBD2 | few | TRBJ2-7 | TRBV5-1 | CASSLVSSGRKEQYF | TGCGCCAGCAGCTTGGTTTCTAGCGGGAGGAAAGAGCAGTACTTC